The table lists the clone carrying this TCR beta chain with many counts. This sample is part of a study of metastatic and nonmetastatic thyroid tumors. As handled by the study authors: Differences in CDR3 between clinicopathological groups were drawn on to build a classifier intended to discriminate distant-metastatic papillary thyroid cancer patients. TCRdb re-called clones from the PCR reads using MiXCR. TCRdb assigned the V and J calls; the authors' analysis was not used. This sample has about 24,000 clones; roughly 23% occur once, and the top ten carry roughly 7.8%. The V gene's germline CDR1 is SGHTA and CDR2 FQGTGA. The CDR3 is 15 amino acids. J was trimmed by 9 bases and V by 0 bases; bases with no gene match: 10. Thyroid surgery was preceded by no treatment in any patient.

The V gene is TRBV7-3, the J gene TRBJ1-2; 7 bases are a match to TRBD1. The TCR originated in a female donor with papillary thyroid cancer or a benign thyroid nodule (not recorded which). Some clones in this sample may be carry-over from other donors' samples. The material sequenced was blood. The CDR3 bases are TGTGCCAGCAGCTTAACGAAGGGGACAGCCCGGAGCTACACCTTC. Encoded protein: CASSLTKGTARSYTF. The whole variable domain, filled in from reference TRBV7-3 and TRBJ1-2, reads GAGVSQTPSNKVTEKGKYVELRCDPISGHTALYWYRQSLGQGPEFLIYFQGTGAADDSGLPNDRFFAVRPEGSVSTLKIQRTERGDSAVYLCASSLTKGTARSYTFGSGTRLTVV.